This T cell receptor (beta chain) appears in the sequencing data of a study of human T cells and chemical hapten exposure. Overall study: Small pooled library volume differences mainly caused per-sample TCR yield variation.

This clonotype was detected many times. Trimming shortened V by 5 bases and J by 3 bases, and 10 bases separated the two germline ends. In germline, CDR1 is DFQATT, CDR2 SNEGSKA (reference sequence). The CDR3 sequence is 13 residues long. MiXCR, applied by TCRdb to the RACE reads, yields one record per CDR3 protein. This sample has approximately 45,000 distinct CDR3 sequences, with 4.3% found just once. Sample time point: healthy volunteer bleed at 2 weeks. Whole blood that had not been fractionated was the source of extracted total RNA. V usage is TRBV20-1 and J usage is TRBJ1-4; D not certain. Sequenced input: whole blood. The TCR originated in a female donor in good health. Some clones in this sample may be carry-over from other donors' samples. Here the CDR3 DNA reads TGCAGTGCTGCCGTGGGATCTAATGAAAAACTGTTTTTT. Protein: CSAAVGSNEKLFF.